The 15 T cell receptor beta chains in this list originate from one sample, sequenced in a study of blood T cell repertoires in COVID-19. The repertoire was sequenced with immunoSEQ multiplex PCR; TCRdb's copy has only in-frame clones and lacks some. The repertoire has 110,000 or so clones, 65% to 80% of them found once; the top ten carry roughly 5.6%. The material sequenced was peripheral blood. All receptors come from a man between 65 and 79 years old with acute or convalescent COVID-19.

The chain links TRBV7-8 to TRBJ2-1; tentatively, D is TRBD2 (5 bases). Germline V gene lookup returns CDR1 SGHVS and CDR2 FQNEAQ. CDR3 length equals 14 residues. With 1 base removed from V and 3 bases from J, the gap between germline ends came to 7 bases. The CDR3 DNA reads TGTGCCAGCAGCTTAGTGAGGGTCTACAATGAGCAGTTCTTC. Its protein product is CASSLVRVYNEQFF.

The chain joins TRBV19 to TRBJ2-5; TRBD1 matches at 7 bases. Per germline, CDR1 LNHDA and CDR2 SQIVND (reference sequence). The J segment lost 2 bases and the V segment lost 3 bases, leaving 12 bases of the junction unmatched. This CDR3 comprises 17 residues. The CDR3: CASSMSGGGSVQETQYF. As DNA, the CDR3 is TGTGCCAGTAGTATGTCAGGGGGTGGGTCCGTACAAGAGACCCAGTACTTC.

The chain is built from TRBV5-1 and TRBJ1-2, with D tentatively TRBD1 (5 bases). The CDR3 has 15 amino acids. Trimming removed 3 bases at V and 4 bases at J, with 16 bases between. Per the germline V gene, CDR1 is SGHRS and CDR2 is YFSETQ. The CDR3 loop reads CASSSMQGRGYGYTF. The CDR3 DNA reads TGCGCCAGCAGCTCCATGCAGGGAAGGGGCTATGGCTACACCTTC.

This clone was seen once. This rearrangement joins TRBV11-3 to TRBJ2-2; D not certain. V gave up 1 base and J gave up 4 bases, with 4 bases separating them. Germline-derived CDR1 and CDR2 are SGHNT and YENEEA. The CDR3 loop spans 13 amino acids. The CDR3 DNA reads TGTGCCAGCAGCTTAGTCTTCACCGGGGAGCTGTTTTTT. Its protein product is CASSLVFTGELFF.

The chain employs TRBV27 and TRBJ2-5; D remains unclear. This CDR3 has 13 residues. Deletions cut 2 bases from V and 9 bases from J, with 13 bases between. CDR1 is MNHEY and CDR2 is SMNVEV in the germline V gene (reference sequence). The chain's CDR3 is CASSLDKSVAQYF. The CDR3 DNA follows: TGTGCCAGCAGTTTAGACAAGTCCGTGGCCCAGTACTTC.

The gene calls are TRBV5-1 and TRBJ2-7; TRBD2 agrees at 7 bases. Germline CDR1 and CDR2: SGHRS and YFSETQ. J gave up 0 bases and V 0 bases, and 6 bases lay outside the gene matches. The CDR3 is made up of 16 amino acids. As DNA, the CDR3 is TGCGCCAGCAGCTTGGGGGGTAGCGGGTACTCCTACGAGCAGTACTTC. Its translation is CASSLGGSGYSYEQYF.

The rearrangement links TRBV5-6 to TRBJ2-6; 7 positions match TRBD1. CDR1 and CDR2 from the germline V gene are SGHDT and YYEEEE. Trimming at V came to 1 base and at J to 0 bases, leaving 7 bases not matched to a gene. The CDR3 sequence is 18 residues long. CDR3 bases: TGTGCCAGCAGCTTGCCCGGGACAGAGAGCTCTGGGGCCAACGTCCTGACTTTC. It is translated as CASSLPGTESSGANVLTF.

This chain links TRBV5-4 with TRBJ2-3, with 9 nucleotides matching TRBD2. V dropped 4 bases and J dropped 2; count of bases not matched to a gene: 5. This CDR3 region has 15 residues. Per germline, CDR1 SGHNT and CDR2 YYREEE (reference sequence). The DNA for the CDR3 is TGTGCCAGCAGCCAAGCGGGGGGATACACAGATACGCAGTATTTT. This codes for CASSQAGGYTDTQYF.

The chain is built from TRBV24-1 and TRBJ2-1, with 8 positions matching TRBD1. The CDR3 runs to 17 residues. Trimming cost V 7 bases and J 9 bases; bases outside gene matches: 19. Germline values: CDR1 KGHDR, CDR2 SFDVKD. CDR3 bases: TGTGCCACCAGCCCCAGGGATGACAGGACAGGGTCCGGTGAGCAGTTCTTC. This codes for CATSPRDDRTGSGEQFF.

This sequence joins TRBV28 and TRBJ1-5; 7 bases are a match to TRBD1. V lost 5 bases and J lost 6; bases outside the gene matches: 10. CDR3 size: 15 residues. Germline V gene data show CDR1 as MDHEN and CDR2 as SYDVKM. The CDR3 DNA is TGTGCCAGCAGTCCGGGACAGTGGAAAGGTCAGCCCCAGCATTTT. It encodes CASSPGQWKGQPQHF.

This chain connects TRBV18 to TRBJ2-7, with 11 bases fitting TRBD2. CDR1 and CDR2 (germline): KGHSH, LQKENI. Trimming cost V 1 base and J 0 bases; bases outside gene matches: 5. The CDR3 totals 17 residues. The CDR3 DNA is TGTGCCAGCTCACCACGGATAGCGGGAGGGGGCTCCTACGAGCAGTACTTC. This translates into CASSPRIAGGGSYEQYF.

This clone was counted between two and nine times. The V gene is TRBV3-1 (or the pseudogene TRBV3-2), the J gene TRBJ2-7, with 10 bases identical to TRBD2. Germline CDR1 LGHDT, CDR2 YNNKEL (reference sequence). This CDR3 spans 17 amino acids. V lost 1 base to trimming and J lost 2 bases; unmatched junction nucleotides: 8. CDR3: CASSQGLAGGIAYEQYF. CDR3 coding DNA: TGTGCCAGCAGCCAAGGGTTAGCGGGAGGTATTGCCTACGAGCAGTACTTC.

The chain is built from TRBV25-1 and TRBJ2-1, with a tentative D call TRBD2 (5 bases). V lost 6 bases, J lost 2 bases, and 14 bases lay in between. This CDR3 has 15 residues. In germline, CDR1 is MGHDK, CDR2 SYGVNS. CDR3 sequence (DNA): TGTGCCAGCAGCAACGCGGGCGGGCCCTACAATGAGCAGTTCTTC. This gives the protein CASSNAGGPYNEQFF.

This sequence joins TRBV9 and TRBJ1-5; 11 positions agree with TRBD1. J was trimmed by 7 bases and V by 4 bases; bases with no gene match: 7. The CDR3 has 15 amino acids. Germline-derived CDR1 and CDR2 are SGDLS and YYNGEE. CDR3 loop: CASSFGQGAGQPQHF. CDR3 DNA sequence: TGTGCCAGCAGCTTCGGACAGGGGGCAGGGCAGCCCCAGCATTTT.

The rearrangement uses TRBV5-6 and TRBJ2-2; a weak D match, TRBD1 (6 bases). This CDR3 comprises 13 residues. Trimming took off 2 bases at V and 7 bases at J, with 9 bases between the two ends. CDR1 and CDR2 (germline): SGHDT, YYEEEE. The CDR3 region is CASSLRRGGELFF. In nucleotides, the CDR3 is TGTGCCAGCAGCTTACGCAGGGGCGGGGAGCTGTTTTTT.